This TCR beta chain came from a study of human T cells and chemical hapten exposure. Study summary: Patch tests put 0.01% DPC on the upper back, and the results were checked at 6 days.

Study results and limitations: The study found that DPC sensitization did not change TCRs above 1 in 1000 frequency. Expanded TCRs showed more large CDR3 clusters than pre-sensitization or healthy control sets.

TCRdb reprocessed the RACE reads with MiXCR, giving one entry per CDR3 protein. The table lists tens of thousands of distinct CDR3 sequences, roughly a tenth of them singletons. Sample time point: patch test 1, 2 weeks after DPC sensitization. Sample treatment: therapeutic diphenylcyclopropenone sensitization with weekly scalp DPC. The total RNA was obtained from whole blood that was not fractionated. About this clonotype itself: The antigen remains unidentified.

V was trimmed by 1 base and J by 4 bases, leaving 10 bases between them. The germline V gene has CDR1 LNHNV and CDR2 YYDKDF (reference sequence). The CDR3 contains 15 residues. The sequence was collected from a woman in her forties or fifties with alopecia areata. Some clones in this sample may be carry-over from other donors' samples. Sequenced here: whole blood, sampled in connection with sensitization to the hapten diphenylcyclopropenone (DPC). The V call is TRBV15, the J call TRBJ2-2; tentatively, D is TRBD2 (6 bases). CDR3 in DNA: TGTGCCACCAGCAGAGGACTAGGCTCCACCGGGGAGCTGTTTTTT. Residues: CATSRGLGSTGELFF.